A single sample is the source of the 17 T cell receptor beta chains below, sequenced in a study of identical twins. Using its own MiXCR run on the 5' RACE reads, TCRdb lists one record per CDR3 protein. This sample carries around 490,000 distinct CDR3 sequences, approximately 20% of them seen once, and the ten largest clones take approximately 0.52%. These sequences were also reported in another study, on yellow fever vaccine responses in identical twins.

Material: CD4+ T cells sorted from blood. The receptors here all came from a woman younger than 35 in good health.

This clonotype was counted between two and nine times. V gene TRBV10-3 combines with J gene TRBJ1-1; 9 bases are a match to TRBD1. The V gene end was trimmed by 4 bases and the J gene end by 5 bases; junction bases not matched to a gene: 5. The CDR3 loop spans 14 amino acids. Germline-derived CDR1 and CDR2 are ENHRY and SYGVKD. CDR3 DNA sequence: TGTGCCATCAGTGGGACAGGGGCAGGGACTGAAGCTTTCTTT. Protein: CAISGTGAGTEAFF.

The chain recombines TRBV20-1 with TRBJ1-2; unclear D gene. V was trimmed by 5 bases and J by 8 bases, leaving 9 bases between them. Germline V gene sequence: CDR1 DFQATT, CDR2 SNEGSKA (reference sequence). The CDR3 loop spans 10 amino acids. As DNA, the CDR3 is TGCAGTGCTCTCGGCGTCGGCTACACCTTC. Residues: CSALGVGYTF.

This clonotype was observed a few times. The V gene is TRBV7-8, the J gene TRBJ1-2; D unresolved. Germline CDR1 SGHVS, CDR2 FQNEAQ. The CDR3 runs 15 residues. The germline V and J ends were trimmed by 2 bases and 0 bases, with 10 bases remaining between them. CDR3 sequence reads: CASSLWASANYGYTF. CDR3 DNA: TGTGCCAGCAGCTTATGGGCCAGCGCTAACTATGGCTACACCTTC.

The rearrangement joins TRBV20-1 to TRBJ2-3, with D perhaps TRBD2 (6 bases). The length of the CDR3 is 14 residues. V lost 5 bases, J lost 0 bases, and 12 bases lay in between. Per germline, CDR1 DFQATT and CDR2 SNEGSKA (reference sequence). CDR3 region: CSAEAGRSTDTQYF. The CDR3 DNA reads as TGCAGTGCTGAAGCGGGCCGTAGCACAGATACGCAGTATTTT.

V gene TRBV10-3 combines with J gene TRBJ1-1; the D is unclear. The CDR3 length is 14 residues. Germline V gene lookup returns CDR1 ENHRY and CDR2 SYGVKD. V lost 7 bases to trimming and J lost 0 bases, with 12 bases between them. The chain's CDR3 is CAIKGEIMNTEAFF. The CDR3 DNA reads as TGTGCCATCAAAGGTGAGATCATGAACACTGAAGCTTTCTTT.

This clonotype was recorded a few times. This rearrangement joins TRBV7-9 to TRBJ1-6; 9 bases are shared with TRBD1. CDR3 length: 17 amino acids. The ends lost 4 bases at V and 1 base at J; junction bases unmatched: 5. Germline V gives CDR1 SEHNR, CDR2 FQNEAQ (reference sequence). The CDR3 DNA is TGTGCCAGCAGCTACGACAGGGGGAATTCCTATAATTCACCCCTCCACTTT. Translating it yields CASSYDRGNSYNSPLHF.

The chain joins TRBV24-1 to TRBJ2-2; D remains unclear. Germline V CDR1 and CDR2: KGHDR, SFDVKD. The CDR3 has 15 residues. V shed 5 bases and J shed 5 bases, with 14 bases lying between them. The CDR3 bases are TGTGCCACCAGTGGCAGCTTAGAAAAGACCGGGGAGCTGTTTTTT. The encoded protein is CATSGSLEKTGELFF.

The sample holds a few counts of this clonotype. The chain recombines TRBV28 with TRBJ2-1, with D maybe TRBD2 (5 bases). V was shortened by 1 base and J by 13 bases, with 8 bases between the two germline ends. The CDR3 length is 11 residues. Germline assignment: CDR1 MDHEN and CDR2 SYDVKM. This CDR3 reads CASSLSRGQFF. CDR3 coding DNA: TGTGCCAGCAGTTTATCTCGGGGTCAGTTCTTC.

V gene TRBV3-1 combines with J gene TRBJ1-4; D not certain. Per germline, CDR1 LGHDT and CDR2 YNNKEL (reference sequence). The CDR3 has 15 amino acids. The ends were cut back, 2 bases at V and 0 bases at J, with 7 bases in the middle. CDR3 sequence reads: CASSQLSATNEKLFF. In DNA form, the CDR3 reads TGTGCCAGCAGCCAACTGAGTGCAACTAATGAAAAACTGTTTTTT.

The rearrangement joins TRBV5-1 to TRBJ2-6; 9 bases fit TRBD2. J gave up 0 bases and V 3 bases, and 7 bases lay outside the gene matches. The germline CDR1 and CDR2 sequences are SGHRS and YFSETQ. The CDR3 loop spans 18 amino acids. The CDR3 protein is CASSSSTSGISGANVLTF. The CDR3 region has the DNA TGCGCCAGCAGCTCCTCGACTAGCGGCATCTCTGGGGCCAACGTCCTGACTTTC. Combining the CDR3 with reference TRBV5-1 and TRBJ2-6 gives the whole variable domain KAGVTQTPRYLIKTRGQQVTLSCSPISGHRSVSWYQQTPGQGLQFLFEYFSETQRNKGNFPGRFSGRQFSNSRSEMNVSTLELGDSALYLCASSSSTSGISGANVLTFGAGSRLTVL.

This clonotype has more than one count but fewer than ten. The chain links TRBV5-6 to TRBJ2-4; D perhaps matches TRBD2 (5 bases). In germline, CDR1 is SGHDT, CDR2 YYEEEE. The V end was cut by 2 bases, the J end by 3 bases, with 18 bases between. The CDR3 consists of 17 residues. The CDR3 DNA reads as TGTGCCAGCAGCTTAGCGGTGGCTCAGTTGGTCAAAAACATTCAGTACTTC. This encodes CASSLAVAQLVKNIQYF.

The chain employs TRBV20-1 and TRBJ1-1; 8 nucleotides agree with TRBD1. The V gene end was trimmed by 5 bases and the J gene end by 1 base; junction bases not matched to a gene: 3. Germline CDR1 reads DFQATT; CDR2 reads SNEGSKA (reference sequence). The CDR3 runs to 13 residues. For the CDR3, the DNA is TGCAGTGCTCTTGGACAGGGGAACACTGAAGCTTTCTTT. Its translation: CSALGQGNTEAFF.

This clonotype appeared a few times. This chain connects TRBV7-9 to TRBJ2-7, with TRBD2 matching 9 bases. CDR1 and CDR2 (germline): SEHNR, FQNEAQ (reference sequence). CDR3 length equals 15 residues. V lost 5 bases, J lost 3 bases, and 8 bases stayed unmatched. The CDR3 DNA is TGTGCCAGCAGCGGCCCTAGCGGGACGCTCTACGAGCAGTACTTC. The encoded protein is CASSGPSGTLYEQYF.

This clonotype occurred once. The chain carries TRBV24-1 and TRBJ2-1; 10 bases are a match to TRBD2. The germline gives CDR1 KGHDR, CDR2 SFDVKD. This CDR3 has 16 residues. V was pared by 6 bases and J by 0 bases, with 4 bases of the junction left unmatched. CDR3 coding DNA: TGTGCCACCAGTCCAGCGGGAGGGGCCTCCTACAATGAGCAGTTCTTC. Residues: CATSPAGGASYNEQFF.

The chain carries TRBV24-1 and TRBJ2-5, with TRBD1 matching 8 bases. The junction had 8 bases not matched to a gene; V was cut back by 4 bases and J by 5 bases. CDR3 length: 15 amino acids. Germline V gene sequence: CDR1 KGHDR, CDR2 SFDVKD. CDR3 DNA: TGTGCCACCAGTGACCCCGGACAGGGCATGGAGACCCAGTACTTC. This sequence encodes CATSDPGQGMETQYF.

This sequence joins TRBV7-8 and TRBJ1-1; 9 bases map to TRBD1. The CDR3 has 15 amino acids. From germline, CDR1 is SGHVS and CDR2 FQNEAQ. V was clipped by 5 bases and J by 4 bases; unmatched bases: 8. This CDR3 reads CASSGSRTGVTEAFF. CDR3 nucleotides: TGTGCCAGCAGCGGGTCTCGGACAGGGGTCACTGAAGCTTTCTTT. Supplemented by reference TRBV7-8 and TRBJ1-1, the full variable domain reads GAGVSQSPRYKVAKRGQDVALRCDPISGHVSLFWYQQALGQGPEFLTYFQNEAQLDKSGLPSDRFFAERPEGSVSTLKIQRTQQEDSAVYLCASSGSRTGVTEAFFGQGTRLTVV.

This chain links TRBV7-9 with TRBJ2-1; a possible D gene is TRBD1 (6 bases). V was clipped by 4 bases and J by 1 base, with 14 bases between them. Germline CDR1 is SEHNR and CDR2 is FQNEAQ (reference sequence). The CDR3 is 16 amino acids. The CDR3, as DNA: TGTGCCAGCAGCTCTTTCAGGGGCCCTTCCTACAATGAGCAGTTCTTC. Translated: CASSSFRGPSYNEQFF.